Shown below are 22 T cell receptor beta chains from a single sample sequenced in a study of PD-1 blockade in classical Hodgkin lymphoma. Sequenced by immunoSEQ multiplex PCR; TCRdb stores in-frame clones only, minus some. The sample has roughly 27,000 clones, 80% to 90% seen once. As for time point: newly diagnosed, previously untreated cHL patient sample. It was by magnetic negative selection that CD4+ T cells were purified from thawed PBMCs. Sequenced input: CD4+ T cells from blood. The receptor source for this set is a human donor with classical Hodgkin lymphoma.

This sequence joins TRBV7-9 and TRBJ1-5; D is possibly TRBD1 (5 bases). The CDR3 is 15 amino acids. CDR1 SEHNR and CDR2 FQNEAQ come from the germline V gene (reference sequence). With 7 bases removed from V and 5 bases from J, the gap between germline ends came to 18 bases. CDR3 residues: CASTKGDGADQPQHF. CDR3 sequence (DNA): TGTGCCAGCACCAAAGGGGACGGTGCTGATCAGCCCCAGCATTTT.

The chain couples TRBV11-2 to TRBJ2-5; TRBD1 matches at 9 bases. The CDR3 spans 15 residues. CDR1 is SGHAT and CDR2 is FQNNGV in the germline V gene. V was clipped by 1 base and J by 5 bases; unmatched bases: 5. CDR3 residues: CASSLGFGTGETQYF. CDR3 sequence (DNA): TGTGCCAGCAGCTTAGGATTTGGGACAGGGGAGACCCAGTACTTC.

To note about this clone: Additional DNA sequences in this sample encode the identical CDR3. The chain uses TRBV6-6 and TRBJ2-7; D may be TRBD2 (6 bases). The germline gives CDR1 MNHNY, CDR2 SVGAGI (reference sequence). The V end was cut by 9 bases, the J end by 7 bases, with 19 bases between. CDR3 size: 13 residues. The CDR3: CASQLSREGEQYF. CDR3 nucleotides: TGTGCCAGTCAGCTGTCGCGGGAAGGGGAGCAGTACTTC.

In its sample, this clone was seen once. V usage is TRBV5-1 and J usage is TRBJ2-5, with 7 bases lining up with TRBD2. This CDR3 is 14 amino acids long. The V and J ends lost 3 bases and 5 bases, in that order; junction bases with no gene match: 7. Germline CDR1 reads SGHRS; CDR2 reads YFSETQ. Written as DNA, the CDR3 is TGCGCCAGCAGCTCGGTGGGGAGGGAGGAGACCCAGTACTTC. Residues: CASSSVGREETQYF.

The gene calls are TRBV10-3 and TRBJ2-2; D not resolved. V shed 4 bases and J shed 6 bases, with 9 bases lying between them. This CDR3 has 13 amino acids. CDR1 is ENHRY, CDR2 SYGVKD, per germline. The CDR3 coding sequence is TGTGCCATCAGTGGGGCCTCTCCCGGGGAGCTGTTTTTT. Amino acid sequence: CAISGASPGELFF.

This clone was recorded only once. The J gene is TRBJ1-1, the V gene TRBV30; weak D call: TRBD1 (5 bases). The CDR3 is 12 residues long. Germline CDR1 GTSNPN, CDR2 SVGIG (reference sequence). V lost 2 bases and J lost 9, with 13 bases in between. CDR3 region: CAWSPTGRKAFF. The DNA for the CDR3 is TGTGCCTGGAGTCCCACGGGGCGGAAAGCTTTCTTT.

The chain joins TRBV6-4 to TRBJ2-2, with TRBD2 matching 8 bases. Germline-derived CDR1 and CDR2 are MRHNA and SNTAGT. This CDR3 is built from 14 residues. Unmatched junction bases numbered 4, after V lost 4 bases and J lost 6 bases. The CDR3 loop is CASSAGLGAGELFF. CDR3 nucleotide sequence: TGTGCCAGCAGTGCGGGACTAGGGGCCGGGGAGCTGTTTTTT.

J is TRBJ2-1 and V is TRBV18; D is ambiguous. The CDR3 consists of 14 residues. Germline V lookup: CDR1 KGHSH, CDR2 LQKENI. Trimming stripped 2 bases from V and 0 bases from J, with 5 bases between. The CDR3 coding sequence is TGTGCCAGCTCACCAGCCTTCTCCTACAATGAGCAGTTCTTC. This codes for CASSPAFSYNEQFF.

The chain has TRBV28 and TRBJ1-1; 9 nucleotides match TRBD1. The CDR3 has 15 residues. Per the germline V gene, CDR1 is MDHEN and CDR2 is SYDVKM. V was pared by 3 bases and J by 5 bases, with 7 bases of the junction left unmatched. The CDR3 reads CASSFTGGVSTEAFF. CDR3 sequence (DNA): TGTGCCAGCAGTTTTACAGGGGGCGTCAGTACTGAAGCTTTCTTT.

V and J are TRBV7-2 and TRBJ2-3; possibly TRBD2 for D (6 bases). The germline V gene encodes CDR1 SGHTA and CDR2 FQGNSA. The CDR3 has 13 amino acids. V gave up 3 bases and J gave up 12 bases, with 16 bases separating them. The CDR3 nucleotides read TGTGCCAGCAGCTTTAATCCGGCGGGGAGACAGTATTTT. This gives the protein CASSFNPAGRQYF.

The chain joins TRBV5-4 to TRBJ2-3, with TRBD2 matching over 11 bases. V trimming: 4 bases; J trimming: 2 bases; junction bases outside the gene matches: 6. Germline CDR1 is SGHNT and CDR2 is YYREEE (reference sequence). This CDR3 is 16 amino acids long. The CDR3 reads CASSLRLAGNTDTQYF. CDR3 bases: TGTGCCAGCAGCCTGAGACTAGCGGGGAACACAGATACGCAGTATTTT.

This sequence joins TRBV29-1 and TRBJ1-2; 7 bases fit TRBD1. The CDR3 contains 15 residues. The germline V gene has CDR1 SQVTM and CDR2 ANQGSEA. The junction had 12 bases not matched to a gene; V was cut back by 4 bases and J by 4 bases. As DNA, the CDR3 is TGCAGCGTTGTAGGGACAGTAGTCGGCGGCTATGGCTACACCTTC. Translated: CSVVGTVVGGYGYTF.

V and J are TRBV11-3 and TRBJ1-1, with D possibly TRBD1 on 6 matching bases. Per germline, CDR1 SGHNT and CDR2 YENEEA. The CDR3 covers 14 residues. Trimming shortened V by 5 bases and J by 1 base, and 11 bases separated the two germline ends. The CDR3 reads CASSPRTANTEAFF. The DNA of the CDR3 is TGTGCCAGCAGCCCTAGGACAGCGAACACTGAAGCTTTCTTT.

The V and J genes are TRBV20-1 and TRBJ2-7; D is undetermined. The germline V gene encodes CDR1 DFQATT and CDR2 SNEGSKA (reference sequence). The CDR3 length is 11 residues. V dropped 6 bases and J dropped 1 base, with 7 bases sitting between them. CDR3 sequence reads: CSAQHSYEQYF. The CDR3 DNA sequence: TGCAGTGCCCAACATTCCTACGAGCAGTACTTC.

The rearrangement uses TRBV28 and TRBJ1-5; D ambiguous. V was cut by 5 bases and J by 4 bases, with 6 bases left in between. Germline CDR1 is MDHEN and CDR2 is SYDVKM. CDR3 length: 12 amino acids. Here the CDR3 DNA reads TGTGCCAGCAGTCGACTAAATCAGCCCCAGCATTTT. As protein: CASSRLNQPQHF.

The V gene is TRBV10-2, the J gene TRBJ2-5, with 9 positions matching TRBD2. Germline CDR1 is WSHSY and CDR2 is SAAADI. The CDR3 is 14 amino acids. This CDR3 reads CASRASGVQETQYF. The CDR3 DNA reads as TGCGCTTCCAGGGCTAGCGGGGTCCAAGAGACCCAGTACTTC.

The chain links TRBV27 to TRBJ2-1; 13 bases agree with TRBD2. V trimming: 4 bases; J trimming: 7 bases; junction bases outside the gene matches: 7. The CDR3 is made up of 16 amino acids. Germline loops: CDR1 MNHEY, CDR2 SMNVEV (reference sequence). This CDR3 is CASSSGLAGVRNEQFF. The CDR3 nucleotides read TGTGCCAGCAGTTCCGGACTAGCGGGAGTCAGAAATGAGCAGTTCTTC.

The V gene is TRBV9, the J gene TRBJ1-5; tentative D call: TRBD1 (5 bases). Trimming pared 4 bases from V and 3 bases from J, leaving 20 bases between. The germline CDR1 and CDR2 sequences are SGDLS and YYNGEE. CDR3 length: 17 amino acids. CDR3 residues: CASSLEGCWGDNQPQHF. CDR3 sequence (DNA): TGTGCCAGCAGCCTAGAGGGGTGTTGGGGGGACAATCAGCCCCAGCATTTT.

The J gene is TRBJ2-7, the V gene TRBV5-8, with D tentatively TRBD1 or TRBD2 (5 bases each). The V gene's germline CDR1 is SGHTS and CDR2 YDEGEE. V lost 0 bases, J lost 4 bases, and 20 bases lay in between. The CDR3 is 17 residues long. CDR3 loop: CASSLDRRSGPGYEQYF. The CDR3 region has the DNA TGTGCCAGCAGCTTGGACCGGCGGTCAGGGCCGGGGTACGAGCAGTACTTC. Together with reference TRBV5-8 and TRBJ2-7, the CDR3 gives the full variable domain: EAGVTQSPTHLIKTRGQQATLRCSPISGHTSVYWYQQALGLGLQFLLWYDEGEERNRGNFPPRFSGRQFPNYSSELNVNALELEDSALYLCASSLDRRSGPGYEQYFGPGTRLTVT.

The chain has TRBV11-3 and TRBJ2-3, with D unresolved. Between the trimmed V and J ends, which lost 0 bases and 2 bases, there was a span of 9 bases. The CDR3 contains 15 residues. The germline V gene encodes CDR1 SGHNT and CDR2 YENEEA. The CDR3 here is CASSLDWAHTDTQYF. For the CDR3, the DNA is TGTGCCAGCAGCTTAGATTGGGCCCACACAGATACGCAGTATTTT.

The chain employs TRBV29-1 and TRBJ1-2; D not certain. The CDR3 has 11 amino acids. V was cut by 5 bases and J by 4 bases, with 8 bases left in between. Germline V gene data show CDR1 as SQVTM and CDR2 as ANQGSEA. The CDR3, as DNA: TGCAGCGTTCGCCAAGTCTATGGCTACACCTTC. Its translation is CSVRQVYGYTF.

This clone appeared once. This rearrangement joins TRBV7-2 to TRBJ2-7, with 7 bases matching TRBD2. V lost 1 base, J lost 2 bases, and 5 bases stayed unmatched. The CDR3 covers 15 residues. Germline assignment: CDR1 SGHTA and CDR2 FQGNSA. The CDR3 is CASSLGSSGTYEQYF. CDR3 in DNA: TGTGCCAGCAGCTTAGGGTCTAGCGGTACCTACGAGCAGTACTTC.